Listed below are T cell receptor beta chains from one sample, sequenced in a study of T cells in tuberculosis. Some clones are missing from TCRdb's copy, which holds only in-frame ones; the method was immunoSEQ multiplex PCR. The data hold 30,000 to 35,000 clones, with around 97% observed a single time. The sequencing input was PBMCs. These receptors all stem from a donor aged 10-29 years with latent tuberculosis or without tuberculosis infection. Each CDR3 is given with its conserved first and last residue. The D gene is left open where the match is weak.

TRBV5-4,TRBD1,TRBJ2-1,CASTSGQGSYNEQFF,TGTGCCAGCACTTCAGGACAGGGCTCCTACAATGAGCAGTTCTTC
TRBV19,TRBD1,TRBJ1-5,CAGGQGPSNQPQHF,TGTGCCGGGGGACAGGGGCCTAGCAATCAGCCCCAGCATTTT
TRBV19,-,TRBJ1-2,CASSRQEIYGYTF,TGTGCCAGTAGTCGGCAGGAAATCTATGGCTACACCTTC
TRBV2,TRBD1,TRBJ2-5,CASSRQGGNQETQYF,TGTGCCAGCAGCCGACAGGGGGGAAACCAAGAGACCCAGTACTTC
TRBV10-3,-,TRBJ2-1,CAISVIVGTFSYNEQFF,TGTGCCATCAGCGTAATAGTTGGGACTTTCTCCTACAATGAGCAGTTCTTC
TRBV7-9,TRBD1,TRBJ1-2,CASSLAGGSGYTF,TGTGCCAGCAGCTTAGCAGGGGGCTCTGGCTACACCTTC
TRBV5-1,TRBD1,TRBJ2-1,CASSPGQGGDEQFF,TGCGCCAGCAGCCCGGGACAGGGAGGGGATGAGCAGTTCTTC
TRBV2,TRBD1,TRBJ1-2,CASSEEGQGRYGYTF,TGTGCCAGCAGTGAAGAGGGACAGGGGAGGTATGGCTACACCTTC
TRBV14,-,TRBJ2-7,CASSPRSGWSSFLSYEQYF,TGTGCCAGCAGCCCTAGATCGGGGTGGAGCAGCTTCCTTTCCTACGAGCAGTACTTC
TRBV10-3,TRBD2,TRBJ2-3,CAIGGDSSTDTQYF,TGTGCCATCGGGGGGGACTCTAGCACAGATACGCAGTATTTT
TRBV28,TRBD1,TRBJ1-2,CASSSGPGTGDGYTF,TGTGCCAGCAGTTCTGGTCCCGGGACAGGGGATGGCTACACCTTC
TRBV2,-,TRBJ1-2,CASSERGVANYGYTF,TGTGCCAGCAGTGAAAGGGGCGTCGCTAACTATGGCTACACCTTC
TRBV7-2,-,TRBJ1-5,CASSLPGNQPQHF,TGTGCCAGCAGCTTACCGGGAAATCAGCCCCAGCATTTT
TRBV7-8,-,TRBJ1-1,CASSSYRDKSTEAFF,TGTGCCAGCAGCTCCTACAGGGATAAGAGCACTGAAGCTTTCTTT
TRBV18,-,TRBJ2-6,CASSPRGSGANVLTF,TGTGCCAGCTCACCCCGCGGGTCAGGGGCCAACGTCCTGACTTTC
TRBV7-2,TRBD1,TRBJ1-1,CASSRPGQGKTEAFF,TGTGCCAGCAGCCGACCGGGACAGGGGAAGACTGAAGCTTTCTTT
TRBV19,-,TRBJ2-3,CASSTGADTQYF,TGTGCCAGTAGTACCGGAGCAGATACGCAGTATTTT
TRBV4-1,-,TRBJ1-1,CASSLLSGGRVMNTEAFF,TGCGCCAGCAGCCTCCTCTCGGGAGGGCGGGTGATGAACACTGAAGCTTTCTTT
TRBV28,-,TRBJ2-7,CASSPLQDPPYEQYF,TGTGCCAGCAGTCCACTTCAGGATCCCCCCTACGAGCAGTACTTC
TRBV27,TRBD1,TRBJ1-4,CASSLSTGWGEKLFF,TGTGCCAGCAGTTTATCGACAGGGTGGGGTGAAAAACTGTTTTTT